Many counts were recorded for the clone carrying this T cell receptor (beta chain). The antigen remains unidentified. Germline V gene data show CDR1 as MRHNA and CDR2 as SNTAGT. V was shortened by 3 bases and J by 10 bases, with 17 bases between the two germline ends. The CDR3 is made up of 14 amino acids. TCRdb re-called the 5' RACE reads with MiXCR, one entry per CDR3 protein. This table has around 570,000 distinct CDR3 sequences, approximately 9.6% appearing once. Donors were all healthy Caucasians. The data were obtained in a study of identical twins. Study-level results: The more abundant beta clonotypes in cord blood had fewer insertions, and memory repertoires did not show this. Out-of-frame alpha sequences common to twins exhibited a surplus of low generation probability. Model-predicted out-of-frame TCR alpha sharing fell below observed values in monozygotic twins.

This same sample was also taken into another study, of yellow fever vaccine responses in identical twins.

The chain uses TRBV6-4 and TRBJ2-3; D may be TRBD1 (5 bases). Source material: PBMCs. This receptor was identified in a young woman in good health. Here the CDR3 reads CASSEGPPPGPQYF. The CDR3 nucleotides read TGTGCCAGCAGTGAGGGGCCTCCCCCCGGTCCGCAGTATTTT.